The subject of this entry is one TCR beta chain. The CDR3 runs 14 residues. The ends were cut back, 0 bases at V and 6 bases at J, with 12 bases in the middle. The germline CDR1 and CDR2 sequences are MGHRA and YSYEKL. Time point: pretreatment peripheral blood. For each patient, 1 to 8 samples were obtained, pretreatment and on-treatment. The data originate from a study of PD-L1 blockade in urothelial cancer. Study background: About 90% of the roughly 29 patients were men who had bladder-origin urothelial cancer.

Libraries were prepared by immunoSEQ multiplex PCR; TCRdb keeps only in-frame clonotypes and omits some of them. This repertoire shows about 52,000 clones, approximately 77% found once; its top ten account for approximately 3.7%. This rearrangement joins TRBV4-1 to TRBJ2-7, with D tentatively TRBD2 (6 bases). The sequence was obtained from a man aged 65 to 85 with urothelial cancer. The sample was PBMCs, taken around atezolizumab (anti-PD-L1) treatment. CDR3 region: CASSQDRRAGEQYF. In DNA form, the CDR3 reads TGCGCCAGCAGCCAAGATCGGAGGGCGGGCGAGCAGTACTTC.